The 4 T cell receptor beta chains below come from one sample, sequenced in a study of CD4 T cells in relation to SARS-CoV-2 and coronaviruses. Sequencing was performed with immunoSEQ multiplex PCR; in TCRdb, only in-frame clones are kept and a portion is missing. This table has tens of thousands of clones, 76% appearing once. CD4+ T cells from unexposed donors were obtained before the COVID-19 pandemic (2011-2018). After about 10 days of culture, CD4+ T cells were isolated. No antigen has been identified for these receptors. Material: CD4+ T cells from PBMCs, cultured in vitro. All receptors derive from a human donor in good health.

This sequence joins TRBV7-9 and TRBJ1-1; 7 nucleotides agree with TRBD1. Germline V gene lookup returns CDR1 SEHNR and CDR2 FQNEAQ (reference sequence). This CDR3 is 13 amino acids long. The V gene end was trimmed by 5 bases and the J gene end by 7 bases; junction bases not matched to a gene: 7. The CDR3 DNA is TGTGCCAGCAGCCCGGACAGGACTTTTGAAGCTTTCTTT. This codes for CASSPDRTFEAFF.

J is TRBJ2-3 and V is TRBV5-1, with D possibly being TRBD1 or TRBD2 (5 bases each). V lost 7 bases and J 6 bases, leaving 21 bases between the germline ends. CDR1 and CDR2 from the germline V gene are SGHRS and YFSETQ. The CDR3 length is 15 residues. Here the CDR3 DNA reads TGCGCCAGCGCCTTAGCCCCGGGGCCCGCCGATACGCAGTATTTT. As protein: CASALAPGPADTQYF.

V is TRBV7-3 and J is TRBJ2-3; D is uncertain. V gave up 5 bases and J gave up 1 base, with 4 bases separating them. This CDR3 contains 12 residues. Germline CDR1 and CDR2: SGHTA and FQGTGA. In nucleotides, the CDR3 is TGTGCCAGCAGCCCCGGCACAGATACGCAGTATTTT. Translated: CASSPGTDTQYF.

The chain carries TRBV3-1 (or the pseudogene TRBV3-2) and TRBJ2-1; no definite D call. V was trimmed by 4 bases and J by 9 bases, leaving 7 bases between them. From germline, CDR1 is LGHDT and CDR2 YNNKEL (reference sequence). The CDR3 covers 11 residues. The DNA for the CDR3 is TGTGCCAGCAGCCCCGGTATTGAGCAGTTCTTC. It encodes CASSPGIEQFF.